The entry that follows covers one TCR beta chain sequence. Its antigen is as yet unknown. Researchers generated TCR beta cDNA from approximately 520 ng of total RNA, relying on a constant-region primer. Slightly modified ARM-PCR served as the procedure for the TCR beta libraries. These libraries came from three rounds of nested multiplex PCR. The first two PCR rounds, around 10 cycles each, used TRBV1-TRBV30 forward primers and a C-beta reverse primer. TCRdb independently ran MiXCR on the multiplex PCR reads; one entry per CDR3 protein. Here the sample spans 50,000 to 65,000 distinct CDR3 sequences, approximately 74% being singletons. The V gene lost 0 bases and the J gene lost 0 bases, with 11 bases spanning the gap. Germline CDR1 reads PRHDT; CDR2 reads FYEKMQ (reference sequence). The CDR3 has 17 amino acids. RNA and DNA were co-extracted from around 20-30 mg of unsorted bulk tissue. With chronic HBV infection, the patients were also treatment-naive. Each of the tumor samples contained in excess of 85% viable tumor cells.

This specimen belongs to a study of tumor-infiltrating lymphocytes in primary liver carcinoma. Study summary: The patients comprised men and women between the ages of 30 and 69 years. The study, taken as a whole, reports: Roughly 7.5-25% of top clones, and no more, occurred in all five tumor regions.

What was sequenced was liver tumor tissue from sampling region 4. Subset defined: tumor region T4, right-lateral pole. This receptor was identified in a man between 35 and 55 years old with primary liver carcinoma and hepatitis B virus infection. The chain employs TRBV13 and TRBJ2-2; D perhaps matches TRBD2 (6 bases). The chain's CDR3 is CASSLGLARSNTGELFF. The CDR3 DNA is TGTGCCAGCAGCTTAGGACTAGCAAGATCGAACACCGGGGAGCTGTTTTTT.